This TCR beta chain was profiled in a study of blood T cell repertoires in COVID-19. About the study: PBMCs, B-cell-depleted T cells, or T cells provided the cDNA or gDNA that made up the material.

The CDR3 contains 13 residues. Germline V lookup: CDR1 MNHEY, CDR2 SVGAGI. The V end lost 0 bases, the J end lost 10 bases, and 10 bases lay between the germline ends. Individuals drawn from 24 US areas were about 18 to 100 years old. Participants' own reports of clinical history determined their cohort assignment. Original handling: For nucleated cells, counts were estimated from reference gene primer amplification. Assay used: immunoSEQ multiplex PCR; TCRdb lists only in-frame clones, some missing. V, J and clone size reflect that table, while D and trimming were determined from the DNA. The sample has some 180,000 clones, more than 80% seen once.

This chain connects TRBV6-5 to TRBJ1-5, with D tentatively TRBD1 (5 bases). Sequenced material: PBMCs or T cells enriched from blood (not recorded which). This sequence was found in a man aged 35-49 years who had recovered from COVID-19. DNA for the CDR3: TGTGCCAGCAGTTACTCGCGGACATCTCCCCAGCATTTT. Protein sequence: CASSYSRTSPQHF.